Listed here is a single TCR beta chain. The data were obtained in a study of blood T cell repertoires in COVID-19. Study at large: There were acute and convalescent COVID-19 samples, and they came from the United States, Italy and Spain. From T cells, B-cell-depleted T cells, or PBMCs came the material, which was cDNA or gDNA.

The CDR3 sequence is 17 residues long. Trimming removed 1 base from V and 4 bases from J, with 17 bases in between. Germline loops: CDR1 LGHDT, CDR2 YNNKEL (reference sequence). Patients in Seattle were enrolled during active infection, then followed longitudinally. In the original workflow: Amplification of reference gene primers was used by the study to estimate nucleated cell counts. The table came from immunoSEQ multiplex PCR; TCRdb's copy has only in-frame clones and leaves some out. For V, J and clone size, that table is used; D and trimming come from the DNA. Among a few hundred thousand clones listed, about 85% were seen once.

Sequencing was done on a sample of peripheral blood. V gene TRBV3-1 (or the pseudogene TRBV3-2) combines with J gene TRBJ1-3; tentative D call: TRBD1 (6 bases). The TCR sequence derives from a human donor with COVID-19, enrolled during active disease. The donor label of this sample is uncertain. The CDR3 region has the DNA TGTGCCAGCAGCCAAGGCTCGGGGGGCGCGCGGGGAAACACCATATATTTT. Amino acids: CASSQGSGGARGNTIYF.